The rows below give T cell receptor beta chains drawn from one sample of a study of CD8 T cells in ankylosing spondylitis. TCRdb ran MiXCR on the 5' RACE reads and lists one entry per CDR3 protein. Here the sample spans about 200,000 distinct CDR3 sequences, roughly 13% being singletons. Sequencing was done on a sample of blood, either unsorted or a sorted T cell fraction (not recorded which). The receptors here all came from a male donor with ankylosing spondylitis or in good health (not recorded which). The CDR3 runs from the conserved cysteine through the conserved F or W. Fields, in order: J gene, D gene, V gene, clone size, CDR3 DNA, CDR3 protein. A D gene is named only where the DNA matches it firmly. Some rows mark clone size as missing; the rest say once, few, many or name a class of expanded clone.

J: TRBJ1-1; D: NA; V: TRBV29-1; size: NA; DNA: TGCAGCGTTGAAGATCCCCTGAACACTGAAGCTTTCTTT; CDR3: CSVEDPLNTEAFF
J: TRBJ2-3; D: NA; V: TRBV20-1; size: NA; DNA: TGCAGTGCTAGAGCCGGGGATACGCAGTATTTT; CDR3: CSARAGDTQYF
J: TRBJ2-7; D: NA; V: TRBV10-2; size: NA; DNA: TGCGCCAGCATTGGCTACTCATCCTACGAGCAGTACTTC; CDR3: CASIGYSSYEQYF
J: TRBJ2-1; D: TRBD2; V: TRBV7-6; size: NA; DNA: TGTGCCAGCAGCGGCTGGACTAGCGGATACACCAACAATGAGCAGTTCTTC; CDR3: CASSGWTSGYTNNEQFF
J: TRBJ2-5; D: NA; V: TRBV27; size: NA; DNA: TGTGCCAGCAGTTGGGACCGCCAAGAGACCCAGTACTTC; CDR3: CASSWDRQETQYF
J: TRBJ2-1; D: TRBD2; V: TRBV12-3/TRBV12-4; size: many; DNA: TGTGCCAGCCGTCGGGCTAGCGGATACAATGAGCAGTTCTTC; CDR3: CASRRASGYNEQFF
J: TRBJ2-7; D: NA; V: TRBV12-3/TRBV12-4; size: many; DNA: TGTGCCAGCAGCACAGGGTCCTCCTCCTACGAGCAGTACTTC; CDR3: CASSTGSSSYEQYF
J: TRBJ2-3; D: NA; V: TRBV9; size: NA; DNA: TGTGCCAGCAGCGTAGGGTCAGATACGCAGTATTTT; CDR3: CASSVGSDTQYF
J: TRBJ2-3; D: NA; V: TRBV6-1; size: NA; DNA: TGTGCCAGCAGTGAGGGGGGTCCCACAGATACGCAGTATTTT; CDR3: CASSEGGPTDTQYF
J: TRBJ2-2; D: TRBD2; V: TRBV9; size: few; DNA: TGTGCCAGCAGCCAGGGGACTAGCGGGGGGGCCGCCGGGGAGCTGTTTTTT; CDR3: CASSQGTSGGAAGELFF
J: TRBJ2-7; D: NA; V: TRBV29-1; size: few; DNA: TGCAGCGTTGTAGGCAGTGCCCACGAGCAGTACTTC; CDR3: CSVVGSAHEQYF
J: TRBJ2-1; D: NA; V: TRBV7-9; size: many; DNA: TGTGCCAGCAGCTCCCCGGGACTGACAAACAATGAGCAGTTCTTC; CDR3: CASSSPGLTNNEQFF
J: TRBJ2-2; D: TRBD2; V: TRBV27; size: few; DNA: TGTGCCAGCGTAGCGGGAGGTACGAACACCGGGGAGCTGTTTTTT; CDR3: CASVAGGTNTGELFF
J: TRBJ1-5; D: NA; V: TRBV2; size: few; DNA: TGTGCCAGCAGCGCCCGTGTGGGGGCGGGTCAGCCCCAGCATTTT; CDR3: CASSARVGAGQPQHF
J: TRBJ2-7; D: NA; V: TRBV10-3; size: NA; DNA: TGTGCCATCAGGAATAGCGGCAGCTCCTACGAGCAGTACTTC; CDR3: CAIRNSGSSYEQYF
J: TRBJ1-1; D: NA; V: TRBV7-2; size: many; DNA: TGTGCCAGCAGCTTAGGGAGGGCCACTGAAGCTTTCTTT; CDR3: CASSLGRATEAFF
J: TRBJ2-2; D: NA; V: TRBV6-1; size: few; DNA: TGTGCCAGCGGGGGGATCAACACCGGGGAGCTGTTTTTT; CDR3: CASGGINTGELFF
J: TRBJ1-1; D: NA; V: TRBV12-3/TRBV12-4; size: few; DNA: TGTGCCAGCACCAGAACAATCATGAACACTGAAGCTTTCTTT; CDR3: CASTRTIMNTEAFF
J: TRBJ2-7; D: NA; V: TRBV3-1; size: NA; DNA: TGTGCCAGCAGCCAGGCACCCCAGGACAAAACCTACGAGCAGTACTTC; CDR3: CASSQAPQDKTYEQYF
J: TRBJ1-2; D: TRBD1; V: TRBV29-1; size: few; DNA: TGCAGCGTTGAAGGCGACAGGGTAGGCAATGGCTACACCTTC; CDR3: CSVEGDRVGNGYTF
J: TRBJ2-5; D: TRBD1; V: TRBV29-1; size: NA; DNA: TGCAGCGTTGAGGGACAGGGGTACCAAGAGACCCAGTACTTC; CDR3: CSVEGQGYQETQYF
J: TRBJ2-7; D: TRBD1; V: TRBV18; size: NA; DNA: TGTGCCAGCTCCTCCCGGATGTTAGCACAGGGGGAATGGGAGCAGTACTTC; CDR3: CASSSRMLAQGEWEQYF
J: TRBJ2-1; D: TRBD2; V: TRBV24-1; size: NA; DNA: TGTGCCACCAGTGAACGCGGGGGGGCATACAATGAGCAGTTCTTC; CDR3: CATSERGGAYNEQFF
J: TRBJ2-1; D: NA; V: TRBV20-1; size: many; DNA: TGCAGTGCTAGAATACTGCGGGGAGCTGACAATGAGCAGTTCTTC; CDR3: CSARILRGADNEQFF
J: TRBJ1-2; D: NA; V: TRBV2; size: NA; DNA: TGTGCCAGCAGCGACCCCCAGGAAAACTATGGCTACACCTTC; CDR3: CASSDPQENYGYTF
J: TRBJ1-2; D: TRBD1; V: TRBV25-1; size: NA; DNA: TGTGCCAGCAGTGGAGGACAGGGGGCTTACTATGGCTACACCTTC; CDR3: CASSGGQGAYYGYTF
J: TRBJ2-7; D: NA; V: TRBV7-8; size: NA; DNA: TGTGCCAGCGCCCAATTTCGACAGTCACCGAGCCACGAGCAGTACTTC; CDR3: CASAQFRQSPSHEQYF
J: TRBJ2-1; D: TRBD2; V: TRBV6-5; size: many; DNA: TGTGCCAGCAGTTTTCTGACTAGCCCCTCCTACAATGAGCAGTTCTTC; CDR3: CASSFLTSPSYNEQFF
J: TRBJ2-3; D: NA; V: TRBV18; size: NA; DNA: TGTGCCAGCTCACCACGACAGGTGGCGGATACGCAGTATTTT; CDR3: CASSPRQVADTQYF
J: TRBJ1-2; D: NA; V: TRBV13; size: few; DNA: TGTGCCAGCAGCTTCGGGGGGGCAGAAGTCTATGGCTACACCTTC; CDR3: CASSFGGAEVYGYTF
J: TRBJ1-1; D: NA; V: TRBV7-9; size: NA; DNA: TGTGCCAGCAGCCGGAAGTTCACTGAAGCTTTCTTT; CDR3: CASSRKFTEAFF
J: TRBJ2-7; D: NA; V: TRBV6-5; size: NA; DNA: TGTGCCAGCAGTTACGGGCAGATCTACGAGCAGTACTTC; CDR3: CASSYGQIYEQYF
J: TRBJ1-1; D: NA; V: TRBV5-1; size: many; DNA: TGCGCCAGCAGCTTCGTGGGGCGGGCCGACACTGAAGCTTTCTTT; CDR3: CASSFVGRADTEAFF
J: TRBJ2-1; D: NA; V: TRBV7-8; size: few; DNA: TGTGCCAGCAGCTTAGGGCCGGTAAGCCCGAGCTCCTACAATGAGCAGTTCTTC; CDR3: CASSLGPVSPSSYNEQFF
J: TRBJ1-1; D: TRBD1; V: TRBV5-6; size: NA; DNA: TGTGCCAGCAGCTTGGATAGGACAGGCCCCGGGGAAGCTTTCTTT; CDR3: CASSLDRTGPGEAFF
J: TRBJ2-1; D: TRBD2; V: TRBV12-3/TRBV12-4; size: NA; DNA: TGTGCCAGCAGTGGGGAGGGCTTCGGCTACAATGAGCAGTTCTTC; CDR3: CASSGEGFGYNEQFF
J: TRBJ1-2; D: NA; V: TRBV5-6; size: few; DNA: TGTGCCAGCAGCTTGGGGGACGGTGGCTACACCTTC; CDR3: CASSLGDGGYTF
J: TRBJ2-5; D: NA; V: TRBV20-1; size: many; DNA: TGCAGTGCTAGGGACTCCGCGGGGAGGATCCATATACAAGAGACCCAGTACTTC; CDR3: CSARDSAGRIHIQETQYF
J: TRBJ1-1; D: NA; V: TRBV12-3/TRBV12-4; size: many; DNA: TGTGCCAGCAGCTTTGTTGGGGGTGAAGCTTTCTTT; CDR3: CASSFVGGEAFF